This T cell receptor (beta chain) was sequenced in a study of blood T cell repertoires in COVID-19. Turning to the study itself: Collection of acute and convalescent COVID-19 samples took place in the United States, Italy and Spain. From T cells, B-cell-depleted T cells, or PBMCs came the material, which was cDNA or gDNA.

The germline CDR1 and CDR2 sequences are SGHVS and FNYEAQ. The CDR3 runs to 16 residues. Trimming pared 4 bases from V and 0 bases from J, leaving 13 bases between. TCRdb's table, derived via immunoSEQ multiplex PCR, lists solely in-frame clones and lacks some. Of under 200,000 clones in the sample, approximately 87% were seen once. In this sample, this clone turned up once. This sample also contains other DNA sequences that code for the same CDR3. The sequencing sample was made of peripheral blood. The chain couples TRBV7-6 to TRBJ1-3; D may be TRBD1 (6 bases). The sequence was collected from a man aged 18 to 30 with active or convalescent COVID-19. CDR3 loop: CASSSLTGSSGNTIYF. The CDR3 nucleotides read TGTGCCAGCAGCTCCCTGACAGGCAGCTCTGGAAACACCATATATTTT. Drawing the rest from reference TRBV7-6 and TRBJ1-3, the complete variable domain is GAGVSQSPRYKVTKRGQDVALRCDPISGHVSLYWYRQALGQGPEFLTYFNYEAQQDKSGLPNDRFSAERPEGSISTLTIQRTEQRDSAMYRCASSSLTGSSGNTIYFGEGSWLTVV.